The rows below give T cell receptor beta chains drawn from one sample of a study of shared clonotypes between healthy human individuals. The table came from immunoSEQ multiplex PCR; TCRdb's copy has only in-frame clones and leaves some out. The table records 2 million to 2.5 million clones, around 95% of them present only once. The sequencing sample was made of naive CD4+ T cells sorted from blood. The receptors come from a man in his late teens or twenties in good health. CDR3s include the opening cysteine and the closing phenylalanine or tryptophan. D genes are given only for firm matches. Rows may omit the clone size; those that give it use once, few, many or a size class.

j_gene,abundance,d_gene,v_gene,CDR3nt,CDR3aa
TRBJ2-2,few,.,TRBV10-3,TGTGCCATCAGACAGAACACCGGGGAGCTGTTTTTT,CAIRQNTGELFF
TRBJ2-1,once,TRBD1,TRBV7-6,TGTGCCAGCAAACAGGGGGCCAACAATGAGCAGTTCTTC,CASKQGANNEQFF
TRBJ2-3,.,.,TRBV5-1,TGCGCCAGCAGCTTCCGGGACCTCACAGATACGCAGTATTTT,CASSFRDLTDTQYF
TRBJ2-1,.,TRBD2,TRBV6-1,TGTGCCAGCAGTGAAAACCGCCGACTAGCGGGGGACAATGAGCAGTTCTTC,CASSENRRLAGDNEQFF
TRBJ2-7,.,TRBD1,TRBV18,TGTGCCAGCTCACCACAGGGGACAGGGGGCGAAATTAAGAAGTACTTC,CASSPQGTGGEIKKYF
TRBJ1-2,.,.,TRBV18,TGTGCCAGCTCCCCTACGGACGGCTATGGCTACACCTTC,CASSPTDGYGYTF
TRBJ2-7,.,TRBD1,TRBV28,TGTGCCAGCAGTCGCCCCGGGACAGGGGTCTACGAGCAGTACTTC,CASSRPGTGVYEQYF
TRBJ2-7,.,TRBD2,TRBV5-1,TGCGCCAGCAGGCCGGGACTAGCGGGATCCTACGAGCAGTACTTC,CASRPGLAGSYEQYF
TRBJ1-2,.,.,TRBV19,TGTGCCAGTAGTATAACTTCCGGGGCTCCGAACTATGGCTACACCTTC,CASSITSGAPNYGYTF
TRBJ1-6,.,TRBD1,TRBV19,TGTGCCAGTAGTATCACCGGGACAGATAATTCACCCCTCCACTTT,CASSITGTDNSPLHF
TRBJ2-5,.,.,TRBV5-4,TGTGCCAGCAGCCCCGACAGGCAAGAGACCCAGTACTTC,CASSPDRQETQYF
TRBJ2-7,.,TRBD2,TRBV5-4,TGTGCCAGCAGCTTGTGGTCGGGCGGGAGGGAAACCTACGAGCAGTACTTC,CASSLWSGGRETYEQYF
TRBJ2-5,once,TRBD1,TRBV29-1,TGCAGCGAACGGACAGGGGGGCCCCCCGGTCCCCAGTACTTC,CSERTGGPPGPQYF
TRBJ2-7,.,.,TRBV19,TGTGCCAGTAGTATTTCGGGCGGGGAGCAGTACTTC,CASSISGGEQYF
TRBJ2-7,.,.,TRBV7-2,TGTGCCAGCAGCTTAAGGGGGGGTAATAGCTTTCTTTACTTC,CASSLRGGNSFLYF
TRBJ2-1,.,.,TRBV7-9,TGTGCCAGCAGCTTAGAACTGACCCACAATGAGCAGTTCTTC,CASSLELTHNEQFF
TRBJ1-2,once,.,TRBV9,TGTGCCAGCAGCAGTGGCAGGGAAGTCCCTGGGTATGGCTACACCTTC,CASSSGREVPGYGYTF
TRBJ2-5,.,.,TRBV18,TGTGCCAGCTCACCACCGGGAAGTCAGGAGACCCAGTACTTC,CASSPPGSQETQYF
TRBJ2-7,.,.,TRBV2,TGTGCCAGCAGTTTGTGGGAGCAGTACTTC,CASSLWEQYF
TRBJ2-3,.,TRBD2,TRBV7-6,TGTGCCAGCAGCTTGCTAACTAGCGGGGGGGCCTCTCCGCAGTATTTT,CASSLLTSGGASPQYF
TRBJ2-1,.,.,TRBV7-2,TGTGCCAGCAGCTTACTTCCTGCGGGGAGCTCCTACAATGAGCAGTTCTTC,CASSLLPAGSSYNEQFF
TRBJ1-2,.,.,TRBV30,TGTGCCTGGAGTAGGATCTATGGGGGCGGAGAAGGCTACACCTTC,CAWSRIYGGGEGYTF
TRBJ1-1,.,.,TRBV4-2,TGTGCCAGCAGCCAAGATAGGGCATTTCTGGGCATGAACACTGAAGCTTTCTTT,CASSQDRAFLGMNTEAFF
TRBJ2-7,.,.,TRBV21-1,TGTGCCAGCAGCACCCGGACAGGGGATTTCGACGAGCAGTACTTC,CASSTRTGDFDEQYF
TRBJ2-1,.,.,TRBV21-1,TGTGCCAGCAGCAAAGGCAAGGGAGGGATAATGGTAAATGAGCAGTTCTTC,CASSKGKGGIMVNEQFF
TRBJ2-3,.,TRBD2,TRBV10-3,TGTGCCATCGGACTAGCACGCGATACGCAGTATTTT,CAIGLARDTQYF
TRBJ1-1,.,TRBD1,TRBV18,TGTGCCAGCTCACCAAACGGACAGGGGGGTTCCCACACTGAAGCTTTCTTT,CASSPNGQGGSHTEAFF
TRBJ2-6,once,.,TRBV7-9,TGTGCCAGCAGCGATCTTACCGGGACGGACTCTGGGGCCAACGTCCTGACTTTC,CASSDLTGTDSGANVLTF
TRBJ1-2,.,.,TRBV6-4,TGCTGTACTGGGGCCAACGGGGATGGCTACACCTTC,CCTGANGDGYTF
TRBJ1-2,.,TRBD1,TRBV5-6,TGTGCCAGCAGCCGCGCCCGACAGGGCCGCAGCTATGGCTACACCTTC,CASSRARQGRSYGYTF
TRBJ2-7,.,TRBD2,TRBV5-1,TGCGCCAGCAGCACCGGACTAGCGGGGACCTTACGCGAGCAGTACTTC,CASSTGLAGTLREQYF
TRBJ1-1,.,TRBD1,TRBV6-6,TGTGCCAGCAGTTTACTGACAGGGATTAACACTGAAGCTTTCTTT,CASSLLTGINTEAFF
TRBJ1-4,once,.,TRBV25-1,TGTGCCAGCAGTATCCAGACTAATGAAAAACTGTTTTTT,CASSIQTNEKLFF
TRBJ2-1,.,TRBD2,TRBV5-4,TGTGCCAGCAGCATCTGGGGGACTATCTCCTACAATGAGCAGTTCTTC,CASSIWGTISYNEQFF
TRBJ2-7,.,.,TRBV19,TGTGCCAGTAGTACGGAGCAGGGTGCGCCCTACGAGCAGTACTTC,CASSTEQGAPYEQYF
TRBJ2-5,.,.,TRBV10-3,TGTGCCATCAGTGAGTCTAATGCGCAAGAGACCCAGTACTTC,CAISESNAQETQYF
TRBJ2-2,.,.,TRBV2,TGTGCCAGCATGAGGGGGGACCCCGGTTCCGGGGAGCTGTTTTTT,CASMRGDPGSGELFF
TRBJ2-3,.,.,TRBV11-2,TGTGCCAGCAGCTTAGAGGGGAGGGGGCAGGGACCAGATACGCAGTATTTT,CASSLEGRGQGPDTQYF
TRBJ2-5,.,TRBD1,TRBV28,TGTGCCAGCAGCTGGACAGGGGGGCAAGAGACCCAGTACTTC,CASSWTGGQETQYF
TRBJ2-4,few,.,TRBV7-2,TGTGCCAGCAGCTTCGGCGCCCGTGGGGACATTCAGTACTTC,CASSFGARGDIQYF
TRBJ2-5,.,.,TRBV2,TGTGCCAGCAGCTTTAACCAAGAGACCCAGTACTTC,CASSFNQETQYF
TRBJ1-5,.,.,TRBV5-1,TGCGCCAGCAGCTTCGACATGAATCAGCCCCAGCATTTT,CASSFDMNQPQHF
TRBJ2-7,.,.,TRBV27,TGTGCCAGCAGTAGGGGGGCGGACAGGAGAACCTACGAGCAGTACTTC,CASSRGADRRTYEQYF
TRBJ1-1,.,.,TRBV5-1,TGCGCCAGCAGCTTGGGATTACAGGGGAACACTGAAGCTTTCTTT,CASSLGLQGNTEAFF
TRBJ2-5,.,.,TRBV5-4,TGTGCCAGCAGCTTGGGGCTAGAGGAGACCCAGTACTTC,CASSLGLEETQYF
TRBJ2-2,once,TRBD2,TRBV7-8,TGTGCCAGCTCCCTAGCGGCGAACACCGGGGAGCTGTTTTTT,CASSLAANTGELFF
TRBJ1-1,.,.,TRBV6-6,TGTGCCAGCAGTTACGGGCAGCTTGAAGCTTTCTTT,CASSYGQLEAFF
TRBJ1-6,.,TRBD1,TRBV11-2,TGTGCCAGCAGCTTGACAGGGGCCTCAAATTCACCCCTCCACTTT,CASSLTGASNSPLHF
TRBJ1-3,.,.,TRBV5-1,TGCGCCAGCAGCGGGCAGGGAAGTACGCGGGGGGAGAAACAAGACATATATTTT,CASSGQGSTRGEKQDIYF
TRBJ2-2,.,.,TRBV30,TGTGCCTGGAGTGTGTCCTTCACCGGGGAGCTGTTTTTT,CAWSVSFTGELFF
TRBJ2-2,.,.,TRBV7-2,TGTGCCAGCAGCACGGGGGGCTCGAACACCGGGGAGCTGTTTTTT,CASSTGGSNTGELFF
TRBJ1-4,.,.,TRBV28,TGTGCCAGCAGTTTAGGCACAGGCGTCAACTATGAAAAACTGTTTTTT,CASSLGTGVNYEKLFF
TRBJ2-5,.,TRBD2,TRBV11-2,TGTGCCAGCAGCTTAGATCAACCCTGGCGGGGGGTAGAGACCCAGTACTTC,CASSLDQPWRGVETQYF
TRBJ1-6,.,TRBD1,TRBV6-1,TGTGCCAGCAGTGTTCAGGACAGGGGAAATTCACCCCTCCACTTT,CASSVQDRGNSPLHF
TRBJ2-7,.,TRBD1,TRBV7-9,TGTGCCAGCAGCTTAGCGGGACAGGGGGCCTACGAGCAGTACTTC,CASSLAGQGAYEQYF
TRBJ1-2,.,TRBD1,TRBV19,TGTGCCAGTAGCACGACAGGGAACTATGGCTACACCTTC,CASSTTGNYGYTF
TRBJ2-7,.,TRBD1,TRBV15,TGTGCCACCAGCATTAGTAGGGGGCACTACGAGCAGTACTTC,CATSISRGHYEQYF